The 32 T cell receptor beta chains presented below share a single source sample, sequenced in a study of T cell responses to AZD1222 COVID-19 vaccine (dated by TCRdb to the early 2020s). The time point tag for this specimen amounts to: about 28 days (+/-7) after the second vaccine dose. Libraries were built with the immunoSEQ multiplex PCR assay. Imported from immuneACCESS, the table was reduced by TCRdb to in-frame sequences with V and J called. These copies leave out some clones; in studies compared against another copy, an unresolved V gene accounts for under half, and the cause of the remainder is not known. The sample table lists about 150,000 clones, 90% to 95% of them with a count of one. The ten largest clones capture approximately 3.8% of the sample. Sequencing was performed on peripheral blood, taken 28 days after the second AZD1222 dose. Receptors were obtained from an adult who received the AZD1222 COVID-19 vaccine.

This chain links TRBV5-8 with TRBJ2-3, with 7 positions matching TRBD1. Germline V lookup: CDR1 SGHTS, CDR2 YDEGEE. The CDR3 contains 12 residues. V dropped 10 bases and J dropped 6; count of bases not matched to a gene: 8. The CDR3: CAGQGVGDTQYF. The CDR3 DNA follows: TGTGCCGGCCAGGGGGTGGGGGATACGCAGTATTTT.

The V and J genes are TRBV9 and TRBJ1-2; possibly TRBD1 for D (5 bases). V was pared by 4 bases and J by 6 bases, with 7 bases between. In germline, CDR1 is SGDLS, CDR2 YYNGEE. This CDR3 spans 11 amino acids. This chain's CDR3 is CASSSRDGYTF. CDR3 DNA: TGTGCCAGCAGCAGCAGGGATGGCTACACCTTC.

The J gene is TRBJ2-1, the V gene TRBV6-4; TRBD2 matches at 15 bases. The CDR3 is made up of 21 amino acids. Germline values: CDR1 MRHNA, CDR2 SNTAGT. V shed 0 bases, J shed 0 bases, and the junction held 9 bases outside the gene matches. Here the CDR3 reads CASSDSKGTSGGWSSYNEQFF. For the CDR3, the DNA is TGTGCCAGCAGTGACTCGAAGGGGACTAGCGGGGGGTGGAGCTCCTACAATGAGCAGTTCTTC.

The sample holds many counts of this clone. The chain has TRBV7-6 and TRBJ1-6; 8 nucleotides align to TRBD1. V lost 6 bases to trimming and J lost 5 bases; unmatched junction nucleotides: 6. The CDR3 is made up of 15 amino acids. Germline CDR1 SGHVS, CDR2 FNYEAQ. For the CDR3, the DNA is TGTGCCAGCAGACCCGGACAGGGAAATAATTCACCCCTCCACTTT. This translates into CASRPGQGNNSPLHF.

CDR3 protein: CASSLTGQSTEAFF. The CDR3 DNA reads as TGTGCCAGCAGCTTAACCGGGCAGAGCACTGAAGCTTTCTTT. The chain employs TRBV7-6 and TRBJ1-1, with D unresolved. The V end lost 2 bases, the J end lost 4 bases, and 11 bases lay between the germline ends. CDR1 is SGHVS and CDR2 is FNYEAQ in the germline V gene. This CDR3 has 14 amino acids.

This clone was seen only once. The chain uses TRBV19 and TRBJ1-5, with D maybe TRBD1 (5 bases). Germline CDR1 and CDR2: LNHDA and SQIVND (reference sequence). The CDR3 sequence is 15 residues long. V was shortened by 6 bases and J by 2 bases, with 14 bases between the two germline ends. The CDR3 coding sequence is TGTGCCAGTAGCGTACAGGACTGGGGCAATCAGCCCCAGCATTTT. Its protein product is CASSVQDWGNQPQHF. The entire variable domain, with the rest obtained from reference TRBV19 and TRBJ1-5, is as follows: DGGITQSPKYLFRKEGQNVTLSCEQNLNHDAMYWYRQDPGQGLRLIYYSQIVNDFQKGDIAEGYSVSREKKESFPLTVTSAQKNPTAFYLCASSVQDWGNQPQHFGDGTRLSIL.

The V gene is TRBV29-1, the J gene TRBJ2-7; 11 bases align to TRBD2. V dropped 7 bases and J dropped 4; count of bases not matched to a gene: 9. The CDR3 has 14 amino acids. CDR1 and CDR2 from the germline V gene are SQVTM and ANQGSEA. In nucleotides, the CDR3 is TGCAGCGGGATTTTAGCGGGAGGGGGTTACGAGCAGTACTTC. Its protein is CSGILAGGGYEQYF.

This rearrangement joins TRBV28 to TRBJ2-1; TRBD2 matches 13 bases. The CDR3 runs to 15 residues. Unmatched junction bases numbered 7, after V lost 5 bases and J lost 9 bases. Germline CDR1 is MDHEN and CDR2 is SYDVKM. The DNA for the CDR3 is TGTGCCAGCAGTCCTACTAGCGGGAGGGCTTTTGAGCAGTTCTTC. Its translation: CASSPTSGRAFEQFF.

V and J are TRBV7-9 and TRBJ2-1; D gene ambiguous. The CDR3 has 13 residues. The germline CDR1 and CDR2 sequences are SEHNR and FQNEAQ (reference sequence). V was shortened by 2 bases and J by 6 bases, with 8 bases between the two germline ends. CDR3: CASSLTTFNEQFF. The CDR3 bases are TGTGCCAGCAGCTTAACGACTTTCAATGAGCAGTTCTTC.

The chain links TRBV19 to TRBJ2-1, with 8 bases identical to TRBD2. CDR3 size: 16 residues. From germline, CDR1 is LNHDA and CDR2 SQIVND (reference sequence). Losses at the gene ends were 5 bases for V and 0 bases for J; bases not matched to a gene: 6. The CDR3 loop reads CASSAKRGSSYNEQFF. The CDR3 bases are TGTGCCAGTAGTGCCAAGCGGGGGAGCTCCTACAATGAGCAGTTCTTC.

The rearrangement uses TRBV5-1 and TRBJ1-1; tentatively, D is TRBD1 (6 bases). CDR1 is SGHRS and CDR2 is YFSETQ in the germline V gene. V was cut by 1 base and J by 1 base, with 11 bases left in between. The CDR3 consists of 15 residues. The CDR3 loop is CASSLLPGANTEAFF. The CDR3 DNA reads as TGCGCCAGCAGCTTGTTACCAGGGGCGAACACTGAAGCTTTCTTT. The variable domain in full, with the rest retrieved from reference TRBV5-1 and TRBJ1-1, is KAGVTQTPRYLIKTRGQQVTLSCSPISGHRSVSWYQQTPGQGLQFLFEYFSETQRNKGNFPGRFSGRQFSNSRSEMNVSTLELGDSALYLCASSLLPGANTEAFFGQGTRLTVV.

This clone has only one observation. V gene TRBV5-4 combines with J gene TRBJ2-7, with TRBD1 matching over 9 bases. V trimming: 4 bases; J trimming: 3 bases; junction bases outside the gene matches: 8. This CDR3 has 15 residues. In germline, CDR1 is SGHNT, CDR2 YYREEE (reference sequence). CDR3 sequence: CASSRPETGGYEQYF. The CDR3 DNA sequence: TGTGCCAGCAGCCGACCTGAGACAGGGGGCTACGAGCAGTACTTC. Based on the CDR3 plus reference TRBV5-4 and TRBJ2-7, the full variable domain is ETGVTQSPTHLIKTRGQQVTLRCSSQSGHNTVSWYQQALGQGPQFIFQYYREEENGRGNFPPRFSGLQFPNYSSELNVNALELDDSALYLCASSRPETGGYEQYFGPGTRLTVT.

The genes are TRBV5-5 and TRBJ2-5, with a weak D call TRBD1 (6 bases). There are 13 residues in the CDR3. V was shortened by 5 bases and J by 5 bases, with 13 bases between the two germline ends. CDR1 and CDR2 (germline): SGHKS, YYEKEE (reference sequence). The CDR3 region is CASRPGERETQYF. In DNA form, the CDR3 reads TGTGCCAGCAGGCCAGGGGAACGGGAGACCCAGTACTTC.

The chain carries TRBV7-7 and TRBJ2-2; D is uncertain. The CDR3 sequence is 18 residues long. V was trimmed by 1 base and J by 0 bases, leaving 15 bases between them. The germline gives CDR1 SSHAT, CDR2 FNYEAQ (reference sequence). CDR3 region: CASSLVSLPFANTGELFF. CDR3 coding DNA: TGTGCCAGCAGCTTAGTTAGCCTCCCGTTCGCGAACACCGGGGAGCTGTTTTTT.

Only one count was recorded for this clone. The chain couples TRBV30 to TRBJ2-7; possible D gene TRBD2, 5 bases. V was shortened by 5 bases and J by 4 bases, with 12 bases between the two germline ends. The germline V gene has CDR1 GTSNPN and CDR2 SVGIG (reference sequence). The CDR3 has 12 amino acids. The chain's CDR3 is CAWGSDGYEQYF. The CDR3 nucleotides are TGTGCCTGGGGGAGTGACGGTTACGAGCAGTACTTC.

The V call is TRBV12-3 or TRBV12-4, the J call TRBJ2-5; D is possibly TRBD2 (5 bases). Trimming removed 1 base at V and 5 bases at J, with 8 bases between. CDR3 length: 13 residues. The DNA of the CDR3 is TGTGCCAGCAGTTTAGTCAGAGGGGAGACCCAGTACTTC. It encodes CASSLVRGETQYF.

The V and J genes are TRBV4-1 and TRBJ2-6; D gene ambiguous. V was clipped by 1 base and J by 2 bases, with 3 bases between them. This CDR3 is built from 14 residues. Germline CDR1 and CDR2: MGHRA and YSYEKL. CDR3 protein: CASSQVTGANVLTF. Written as DNA, the CDR3 is TGCGCCAGCAGCCAAGTAACTGGGGCCAACGTCCTGACTTTC.

This chain joins TRBV18 and TRBJ1-1, with D maybe TRBD1 (6 bases). V lost 5 bases, J lost 1 base, and 11 bases lay in between. CDR3 length: 14 residues. The germline V gene has CDR1 KGHSH and CDR2 LQKENI. CDR3 in amino acids: CASSSDSGNTEAFF. The DNA for the CDR3 is TGTGCCAGCTCATCGGACAGTGGGAACACTGAAGCTTTCTTT.

The V call is TRBV12-3 or TRBV12-4, the J call TRBJ1-2; D is perhaps TRBD1 (5 bases). Trimming pared 3 bases from V and 4 bases from J, leaving 9 bases between. The CDR3 is made up of 13 amino acids. CDR3 DNA sequence: TGTGCCAGCAGTTTCCAGGGCCGCTATGGCTACACCTTC. As protein: CASSFQGRYGYTF.

This chain links TRBV7-6 with TRBJ1-3; 9 nucleotides align to TRBD1. CDR3 size: 15 residues. Trimming took 5 bases from V and 0 from J; bases not matched to a gene: 2. Germline CDR1 and CDR2: SGHVS and FNYEAQ. CDR3: CASSRDRASGNTIYF. CDR3 sequence (DNA): TGTGCCAGCAGCAGGGACAGGGCCTCTGGAAACACCATATATTTT.

This rearrangement joins TRBV9 to TRBJ1-1; D not certain. V was trimmed by 4 bases and J by 1 base, leaving 11 bases between them. The CDR3 contains 14 residues. Germline CDR1 reads SGDLS; CDR2 reads YYNGEE. Here the CDR3 reads CASSSDWRNTEAFF. The CDR3 DNA sequence: TGTGCCAGCAGCTCGGACTGGAGGAACACTGAAGCTTTCTTT.

This clone was seen a handful of times. This chain links TRBV3-1 (or the pseudogene TRBV3-2) with TRBJ2-1; possibly TRBD2 for D (5 bases). There are 13 residues in the CDR3. The V gene lost 2 bases and the J gene lost 7 bases, with 9 bases spanning the gap. Germline CDR1 LGHDT, CDR2 YNNKEL (reference sequence). CDR3 protein: CASSQLATNEQFF. CDR3 in DNA: TGTGCCAGCAGCCAACTAGCTACAAATGAGCAGTTCTTC.

The chain combines TRBV30 with TRBJ1-1; tentative D call: TRBD1 (5 bases). CDR1 GTSNPN and CDR2 SVGIG come from the germline V gene (reference sequence). This CDR3 is built from 12 residues. The CDR3 DNA reads TGTGTGGGGCGAGAGGAGGGGCCCGAAGCTTTCTTT. Its translation is CVGREEGPEAFF.

This clone was seen a few times. V usage is TRBV10-3 and J usage is TRBJ2-1; TRBD2 matches 13 bases. There are 15 residues in the CDR3. In germline, CDR1 is ENHRY, CDR2 SYGVKD. After removal of 11 bases from V and 5 bases from J, the junction contained 9 bases not matched to a gene. Here the CDR3 reads CALHSGTSGDNEQFF. The DNA of the CDR3 is TGTGCCCTCCACTCCGGGACTAGCGGGGACAATGAGCAGTTCTTC.

In its sample, this clone was seen a few times. The chain links TRBV4-1 to TRBJ2-1; TRBD1 agrees at 8 bases. Germline V gene sequence: CDR1 MGHRA, CDR2 YSYEKL. This CDR3 has 15 residues. Trimming at V came to 0 bases and at J to 7 bases, leaving 5 bases not matched to a gene. The CDR3 loop reads CASSQDRGQLNEQFF. CDR3 DNA sequence: TGCGCCAGCAGCCAAGACAGGGGGCAATTGAATGAGCAGTTCTTC.

V and J are TRBV12-3 or TRBV12-4 and TRBJ1-5; D is uncertain. V was cut by 3 bases and J by 7 bases, with 10 bases left in between. This CDR3 region has 13 residues. CDR3 protein: CASSLSVGQPQHF. CDR3 bases: TGTGCCAGCAGTTTGAGTGTAGGGCAGCCCCAGCATTTT.

This clone appeared once. The V and J genes are TRBV9 and TRBJ1-2; 7 bases agree with TRBD1. In germline, CDR1 is SGDLS, CDR2 YYNGEE. CDR3 length equals 15 residues. The V and J ends lost 0 bases and 5 bases, in that order; junction bases with no gene match: 7. The CDR3 sequence is CASSVEPGQPYGYTF. In DNA form, the CDR3 reads TGTGCCAGCAGCGTAGAGCCGGGACAGCCATATGGCTACACCTTC.

This clone has a single count. This chain joins TRBV14 and TRBJ1-3, with a possible D match to TRBD1 (5 bases). V lost 4 bases and J 0 bases, leaving 13 bases between the germline ends. The CDR3 extends over 16 amino acids. Germline CDR1 and CDR2: SGHDN and FVKESK. Written as DNA, the CDR3 is TGTGCCAGCAGCCGGGGGTCTGGGGGCTCTGGAAACACCATATATTTT. Encoded protein: CASSRGSGGSGNTIYF.

V gene TRBV11-2 combines with J gene TRBJ1-6; the D gene is possibly TRBD1 (5 bases). Trimming took 6 bases from V and 5 from J, leaving 17 bases between them. This CDR3 has 16 residues. Per germline, CDR1 SGHAT and CDR2 FQNNGV. The CDR3 nucleotides read TGTGCCAGCAGGGATGGGGCCACCAGACATAATTCACCCCTCCACTTT. This translates into CASRDGATRHNSPLHF.

This chain joins TRBV30 and TRBJ2-3; no clear D. Germline V lookup: CDR1 GTSNPN, CDR2 SVGIG (reference sequence). Trimming left V 3 bases short and J 3 bases short, with 7 bases between. The CDR3 has 12 amino acids. This CDR3 is CAWSRPTDTQYF. The DNA for the CDR3 is TGTGCCTGGAGCCGCCCAACAGATACGCAGTATTTT. The full variable domain, with the rest looked up from reference TRBV30 and TRBJ2-3, is SQTIHQWPATLVQPVGSPLSLECTVEGTSNPNLYWYRQAAGRGLQLLFYSVGIGQISSEVPQNLSASRPQDRQFILSSKKLLLSDSGFYLCAWSRPTDTQYFGPGTRLTVL.

The chain combines TRBV6-6 with TRBJ2-2, with 7 bases lining up with TRBD1. This CDR3 comprises 14 residues. CDR1 MNHNY and CDR2 SVGAGI come from the germline V gene (reference sequence). V was pared by 8 bases and J by 2 bases, with 5 bases of the junction left unmatched. The CDR3 DNA reads TGTGCCAGCGGGCGACAGGGCAACACCGGGGAGCTGTTTTTT. As protein: CASGRQGNTGELFF.

V and J are TRBV7-9 and TRBJ2-2, with a weak D call TRBD2 (6 bases). Germline values: CDR1 SEHNR, CDR2 FQNEAQ (reference sequence). Deletions cut 5 bases from V and 6 bases from J, with 13 bases between. This CDR3 region has 14 residues. CDR3 nucleotide sequence: TGTGCCAGCAGCCGGGACTTAGAGGCCGGGGAGCTGTTTTTT. Amino acid sequence: CASSRDLEAGELFF.